This TCR beta chain comes out of a study of T cells after posttransplantation cyclophosphamide. The study, taken as a whole, reports: Recipient CMV seropositivity and CMV reactivation strongly tracked TRB clonality.

CDR3 length: 16 amino acids. Looked up from germline, CDR1 is LNHDA and CDR2 is SQIVND (reference sequence). V lost 7 bases to trimming and J lost 2 bases; unmatched junction nucleotides: 8. Comments on this clone: The antigen is not known.

TCRdb's table, derived via immunoSEQ multiplex PCR, lists solely in-frame clones and lacks some. There are 40,000 to 45,000 clones in the sample, none observed a single time. The sample taken for sequencing was PBMCs. The chain is built from TRBV19 and TRBJ2-2; 9 bases are shared with TRBD1. This clonotype was sampled from a man aged 40-49 years in good health, CMV-negative, and a related stem cell transplant donor. This CDR3 is CASNRGRLLNTGELFF. CDR3 nucleotide sequence: TGTGCCAGTAACAGGGGGCGGTTATTAAACACCGGGGAGCTGTTTTTT.